The TCR beta chain under discussion was sequenced for a study of a mutant IDH1 vaccine in newly diagnosed glioma. The CDR3 loop spans 18 amino acids. J gave up 0 bases and V 5 bases, and 8 bases lay outside the gene matches. Germline CDR1 reads GTSNPN; CDR2 reads SVGIG (reference sequence). The time point: week 23, last vaccination. All doses held 300 ug of mutant IDH1 20-mer peptide, with topical imiquimod. TCRdb's copy holds only in-frame clones and misses some; the assay was immunoSEQ multiplex PCR. The sample contains approximately 82,000 clones, over 75% of which appear only once. Notes on this clone: Its target is not known.

The chain links TRBV30 to TRBJ2-6, with 12 bases lining up with TRBD1. The sequence derives from a man younger than 45 with glioma. Some clones in this sample may be carry-over from other donors' samples. This sample comprised PBMCs, obtained from a glioma patient whose treatment included an IDH1 peptide vaccine. CDR3: CAWLGTGGRNSGANVLTF. For the CDR3, the DNA is TGTGCCTGGCTAGGGACAGGGGGCCGAAACTCTGGGGCCAACGTCCTGACTTTC.